Below, 12 T cell receptor beta chains from the same sample are listed, as sequenced in a study of shared clonotypes between healthy human individuals. Sequencing used immunoSEQ multiplex PCR; TCRdb keeps in-frame clones, though not all of them. The sample lists hundreds of thousands of clones, roughly 70% occurring once. The specimen was memory CD4+ T cells sorted from blood. Regarding subset: CD45RA-negative fraction. The receptors originated from a woman in her twenties or thirties in good health.

The chain combines TRBV6-5 with TRBJ2-5, with D perhaps matching TRBD1 (5 bases). TRBJ2-7 explains the end of the DNA better; the J call may be wrong. The CDR3 contains 14 residues. CDR1 MNHEY and CDR2 SVGAGI come from the germline V gene. Here the CDR3 reads CASSYWGSSYEQYF. In DNA, the CDR3 is TGTGCCAGCAGTTACTGGGGCAGTTCCTACGAGCAGTACTTC.

This chain joins TRBV5-1 and TRBJ2-3; a weak D match, TRBD2 (6 bases). Looked up from germline, CDR1 is SGHRS and CDR2 is YFSETQ. The CDR3 has 15 amino acids. The V and J ends lost 2 bases and 1 base respectively, with 11 bases between them. This CDR3 is CASSFGTGGTDTQYF. In nucleotides, the CDR3 is TGCGCCAGCAGCTTTGGTACGGGAGGCACAGATACGCAGTATTTT.

The rearrangement links TRBV19 to TRBJ2-7; TRBD2 might be the D (7 bases). The germline gives CDR1 LNHDA, CDR2 SQIVND (reference sequence). V was cut by 5 bases and J by 9 bases, with 17 bases left in between. This CDR3 is built from 13 residues. The CDR3 bases are TGTGCCAGTAGTGGGAGTAACCGGGGGGCGCAGTACTTC. It codes for CASSGSNRGAQYF.

This rearrangement joins TRBV11-2 to TRBJ1-2, with D possibly TRBD1 on 5 matching bases. Per the germline V gene, CDR1 is SGHAT and CDR2 is FQNNGV. CDR3 length: 12 amino acids. V dropped 5 bases and J dropped 4 bases, with 8 bases sitting between them. The CDR3 DNA reads TGTGCCAGCAGCCTGGACACCTATGGCTACACCTTC. This codes for CASSLDTYGYTF.

The V call is TRBV19, the J call TRBJ1-1; possible D gene TRBD1, 6 bases. This CDR3 spans 14 amino acids. V was pared by 5 bases and J by 1 base, with 11 bases between. The germline V gene has CDR1 LNHDA and CDR2 SQIVND (reference sequence). This CDR3 reads CASSDRSTNTEAFF. The CDR3 DNA follows: TGTGCCAGTAGTGACAGGTCAACGAACACTGAAGCTTTCTTT. The complete variable domain, with remaining parts taken from reference TRBV19 and TRBJ1-1, reads DGGITQSPKYLFRKEGQNVTLSCEQNLNHDAMYWYRQDPGQGLRLIYYSQIVNDFQKGDIAEGYSVSREKKESFPLTVTSAQKNPTAFYLCASSDRSTNTEAFFGQGTRLTVV.

The gene calls are TRBV7-8 and TRBJ2-7, with a possible D match to TRBD2 (7 bases). V was clipped by 5 bases and J by 6 bases, with 20 bases between them. The CDR3 covers 15 residues. Germline assignment: CDR1 SGHVS and CDR2 FQNEAQ. Here the CDR3 DNA reads TGTGCCAGCAGCGCTAGAGAGGGGGGGGCAGGCGAGCAGTACTTC. Protein sequence: CASSAREGGAGEQYF.

The genes are TRBV7-9 and TRBJ2-1; D remains ambiguous. The CDR3 has 13 amino acids. Germline CDR1 is SEHNR and CDR2 is FQNEAQ (reference sequence). Trimming pared 5 bases from V and 5 bases from J, leaving 10 bases between. CDR3 nucleotide sequence: TGTGCCAGCAGCCTAATGGACCACAATGAGCAGTTCTTC. As protein: CASSLMDHNEQFF.

The chain recombines TRBV4-1 with TRBJ2-5; 7 bases agree with TRBD1. With 3 bases clipped from V and 4 bases from J, the junction kept 11 bases outside the gene matches. CDR1 MGHRA and CDR2 YSYEKL come from the germline V gene. This CDR3 is built from 16 residues. The chain's CDR3 is CASSHVQGQRGETQYF. CDR3 coding DNA: TGCGCCAGCAGCCACGTTCAGGGACAGAGGGGAGAGACCCAGTACTTC.

V usage is TRBV9 and J usage is TRBJ2-7; D gene uncertain. Germline assignment: CDR1 SGDLS and CDR2 YYNGEE. Trimming removed 6 bases from V and 0 bases from J, with 13 bases in between. This CDR3 region has 14 residues. CDR3: CASIELRPSYEQYF. The CDR3 coding sequence is TGTGCCAGCATCGAACTCAGACCCTCCTACGAGCAGTACTTC.

The J gene is TRBJ2-1, the V gene TRBV5-1; no firm D call. The CDR3 is 15 residues long. V gave up 0 bases and J gave up 8 bases, with 15 bases separating them. Germline V gene data show CDR1 as SGHRS and CDR2 as YFSETQ. The CDR3 is CASSLGRTLGDEQFF. The CDR3 nucleotides are TGCGCCAGCAGCTTGGGGCGAACTTTAGGCGATGAGCAGTTCTTC. Based on the CDR3 plus reference TRBV5-1 and TRBJ2-1, the full variable domain is KAGVTQTPRYLIKTRGQQVTLSCSPISGHRSVSWYQQTPGQGLQFLFEYFSETQRNKGNFPGRFSGRQFSNSRSEMNVSTLELGDSALYLCASSLGRTLGDEQFFGPGTRLTVL.

The chain combines TRBV2 with TRBJ1-1; D remains unclear. The V end was cut by 1 base, the J end by 1 base, with 7 bases between. Germline V gene sequence: CDR1 SNHLY, CDR2 FYNNEI. CDR3 length: 14 residues. The CDR3 bases are TGTGCCAGCAGTGAAGTTGTATCGAACACTGAAGCTTTCTTT. Protein sequence: CASSEVVSNTEAFF.

V and J are TRBV7-8 and TRBJ1-1, with a weak D call TRBD1 (6 bases). CDR1 and CDR2 from the germline V gene are SGHVS and FQNEAQ. Deletions cut 6 bases from V and 0 bases from J, with 14 bases between. This CDR3 is built from 15 residues. CDR3: CASRRTGTLNTEAFF. In nucleotides, the CDR3 is TGTGCCAGCAGAAGGACCGGGACATTGAACACTGAAGCTTTCTTT.